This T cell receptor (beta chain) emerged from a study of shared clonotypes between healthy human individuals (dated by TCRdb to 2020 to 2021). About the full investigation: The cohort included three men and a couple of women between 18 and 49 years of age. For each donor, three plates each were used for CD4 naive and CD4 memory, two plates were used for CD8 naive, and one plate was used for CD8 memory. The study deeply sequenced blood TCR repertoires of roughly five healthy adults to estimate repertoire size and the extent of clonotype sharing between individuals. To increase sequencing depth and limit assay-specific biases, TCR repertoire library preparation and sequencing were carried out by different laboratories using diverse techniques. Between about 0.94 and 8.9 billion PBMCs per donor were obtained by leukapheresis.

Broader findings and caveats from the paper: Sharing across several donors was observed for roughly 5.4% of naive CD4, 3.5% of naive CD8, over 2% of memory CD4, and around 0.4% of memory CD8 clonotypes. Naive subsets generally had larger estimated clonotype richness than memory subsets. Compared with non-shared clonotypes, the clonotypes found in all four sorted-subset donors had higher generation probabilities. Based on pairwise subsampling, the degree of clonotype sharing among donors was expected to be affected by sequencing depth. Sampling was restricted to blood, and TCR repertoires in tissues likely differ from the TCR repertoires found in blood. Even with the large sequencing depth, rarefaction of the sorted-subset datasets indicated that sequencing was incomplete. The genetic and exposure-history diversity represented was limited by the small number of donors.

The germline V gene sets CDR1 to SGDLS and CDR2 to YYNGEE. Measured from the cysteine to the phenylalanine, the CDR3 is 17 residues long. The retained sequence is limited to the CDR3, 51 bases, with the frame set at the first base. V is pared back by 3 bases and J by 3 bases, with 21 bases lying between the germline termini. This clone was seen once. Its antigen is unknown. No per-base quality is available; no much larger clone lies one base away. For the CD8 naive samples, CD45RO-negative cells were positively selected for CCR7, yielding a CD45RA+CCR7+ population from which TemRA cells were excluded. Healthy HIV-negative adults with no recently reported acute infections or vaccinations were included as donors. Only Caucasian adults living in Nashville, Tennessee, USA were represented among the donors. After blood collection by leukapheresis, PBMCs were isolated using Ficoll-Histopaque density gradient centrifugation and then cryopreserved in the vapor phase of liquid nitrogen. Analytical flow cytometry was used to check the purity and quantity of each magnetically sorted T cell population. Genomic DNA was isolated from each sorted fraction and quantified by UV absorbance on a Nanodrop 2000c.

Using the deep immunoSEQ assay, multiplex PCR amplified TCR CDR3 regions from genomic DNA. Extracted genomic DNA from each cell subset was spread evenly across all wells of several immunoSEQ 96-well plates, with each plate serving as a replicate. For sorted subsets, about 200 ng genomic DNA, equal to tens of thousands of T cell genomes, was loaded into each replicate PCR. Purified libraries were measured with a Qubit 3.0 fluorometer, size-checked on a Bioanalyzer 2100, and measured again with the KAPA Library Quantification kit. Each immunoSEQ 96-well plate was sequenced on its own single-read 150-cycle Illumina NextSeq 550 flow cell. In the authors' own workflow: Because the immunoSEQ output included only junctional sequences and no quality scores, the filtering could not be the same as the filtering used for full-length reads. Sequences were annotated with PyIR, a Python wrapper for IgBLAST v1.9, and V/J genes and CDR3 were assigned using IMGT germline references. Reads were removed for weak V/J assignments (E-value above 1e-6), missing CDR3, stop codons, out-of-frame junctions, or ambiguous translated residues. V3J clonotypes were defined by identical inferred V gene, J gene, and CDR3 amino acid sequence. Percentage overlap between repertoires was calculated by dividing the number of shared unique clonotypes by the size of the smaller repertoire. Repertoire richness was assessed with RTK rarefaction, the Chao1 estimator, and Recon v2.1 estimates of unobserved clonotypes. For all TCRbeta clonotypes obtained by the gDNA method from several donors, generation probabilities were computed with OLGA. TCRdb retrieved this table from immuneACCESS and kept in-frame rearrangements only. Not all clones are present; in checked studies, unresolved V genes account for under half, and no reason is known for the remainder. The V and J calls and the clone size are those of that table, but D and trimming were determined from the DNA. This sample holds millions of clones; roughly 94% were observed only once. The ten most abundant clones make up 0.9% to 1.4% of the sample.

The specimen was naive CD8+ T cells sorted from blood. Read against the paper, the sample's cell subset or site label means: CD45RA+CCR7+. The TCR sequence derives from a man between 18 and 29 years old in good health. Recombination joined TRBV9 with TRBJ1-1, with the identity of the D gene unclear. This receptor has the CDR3 CASSEMSERVADTEAFF. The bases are TGTGCCAGCAGCGAGATGTCAGAGAGGGTCGCGGACACTGAAGCTTTCTTT.